This T cell receptor beta chain emerged from a study of shared clonotypes between healthy human individuals. Naivety among CD8 cells was defined by CD45RO negativity and positive CCR7 selection, thereby excluding terminally differentiated effector memory CD45RA+ cells. The assay was immunoSEQ multiplex PCR, and TCRdb's table has in-frame clones only and misses some. This table holds about 650,000 clones, around 95% found once. As concerns this clone: Within the sample, other DNA sequences also encode this same CDR3.

Trimming cost V 1 base and J 6 bases, with 9 bases left between them. The CDR3 is made up of 13 amino acids. Germline CDR1 MNHEY, CDR2 SMNVEV (reference sequence). The chain joins TRBV27 to TRBJ1-2; D is unclear. This receptor was identified in a woman aged 25 to 39 in good health. Sequenced: naive CD8+ T cells sorted from blood. Here the CDR3 DNA reads TGTGCCAGCAGTTTATTGACTGGAGATGGCTACACCTTC. As protein: CASSLLTGDGYTF.